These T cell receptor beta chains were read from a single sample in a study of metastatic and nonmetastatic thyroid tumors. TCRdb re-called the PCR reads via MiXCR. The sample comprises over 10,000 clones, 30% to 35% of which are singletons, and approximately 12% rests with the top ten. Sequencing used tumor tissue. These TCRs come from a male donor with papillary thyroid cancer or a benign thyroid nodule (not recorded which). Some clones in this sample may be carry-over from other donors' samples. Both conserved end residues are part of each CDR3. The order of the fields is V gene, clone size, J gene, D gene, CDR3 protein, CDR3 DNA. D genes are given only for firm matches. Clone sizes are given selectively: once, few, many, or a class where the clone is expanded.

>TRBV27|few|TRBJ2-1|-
CASTLTPRGYNEQFF
TGTGCCAGCACCCTAACACCAAGGGGTTACAATGAGCAGTTCTTC
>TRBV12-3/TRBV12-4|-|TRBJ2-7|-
CASSLTGYEQYF
TGTGCCAGCAGTTTGACTGGATACGAGCAGTACTTC
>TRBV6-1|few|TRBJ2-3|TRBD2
CASSESYREGRDTQYF
TGTGCCAGCAGTGAGTCCTACCGGGAGGGCCGAGATACGCAGTATTTT
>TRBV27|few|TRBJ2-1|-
CASSSGNYNEQFF
TGTGCCAGCAGTTCTGGAAATTACAATGAGCAGTTCTTC
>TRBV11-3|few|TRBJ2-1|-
CASSEGGKQFF
TGTGCCAGCAGTGAGGGGGGAAAGCAGTTCTTC
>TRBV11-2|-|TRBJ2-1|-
CASSYDREQFF
TGTGCCAGCAGCTACGATCGGGAGCAGTTCTTC
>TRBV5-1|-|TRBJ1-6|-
CASRQGGLDSPLHF
TGCGCCAGCAGGCAGGGAGGATTGGATTCACCCCTCCACTTT
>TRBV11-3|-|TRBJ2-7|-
CASSSSLWPYEQYF
TGTGCCAGCAGCAGTTCCTTGTGGCCCTACGAGCAGTACTTC
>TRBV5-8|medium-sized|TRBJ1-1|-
CASSLGTLEAFF
TGTGCCAGCAGCTTGGGGACCCTTGAAGCTTTCTTT
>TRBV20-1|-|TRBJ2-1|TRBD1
CSARGQGTREQFF
TGCAGTGCTCGAGGACAGGGGACACGGGAGCAGTTCTTC
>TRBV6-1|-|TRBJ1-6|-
CASSRTAGVESVPLHF
TGTGCCAGCAGTCGTACAGCGGGGGTCGAGAGTGTGCCCCTCCACTTT
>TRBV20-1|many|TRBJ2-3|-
CSARDTDTQYF
TGCAGTGCTAGGGACACAGATACGCAGTATTTT
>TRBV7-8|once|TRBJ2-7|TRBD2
CASSPLAASYEQYF
TGTGCCAGCAGCCCCCTAGCGGCTTCCTACGAGCAGTACTTC
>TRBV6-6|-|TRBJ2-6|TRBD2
CASSYALGGAGANVLTF
TGTGCCAGCAGTTACGCCCTCGGGGGGGCTGGGGCCAACGTCCTGACTTTC
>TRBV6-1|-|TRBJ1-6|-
CASGARGNSPLHF
TGTGCCAGCGGGGCAAGGGGAAATTCACCCCTCCACTTT
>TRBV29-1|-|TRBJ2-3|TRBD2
CSVAAGVVIDTQYF
TGCAGCGTTGCCGCGGGAGTAGTCATAGATACGCAGTATTTT
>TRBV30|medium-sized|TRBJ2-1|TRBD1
CAWTTRDSIYNEQFF
TGTGCCTGGACCACCCGGGACAGTATCTACAATGAGCAGTTCTTC
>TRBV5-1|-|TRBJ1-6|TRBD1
CASSSAGQGGSPLHF
TGCGCCAGCAGCTCCGCGGGACAGGGAGGATCACCCCTCCACTTT
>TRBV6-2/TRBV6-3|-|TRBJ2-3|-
CAISYSDGQAGNF
TGTGCCATCAGTTACAGCGATGGGCAGGCTGGAAATTTT
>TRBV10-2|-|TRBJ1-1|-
CASTWQGGTEAFF
TGCGCCAGCACCTGGCAGGGAGGGACTGAAGCTTTCTTT
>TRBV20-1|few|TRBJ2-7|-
CSARDRASPTYEQYF
TGCAGTGCTAGAGATCGCGCCAGTCCAACCTACGAGCAGTACTTC
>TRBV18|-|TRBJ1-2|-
CASSPGNYGYTF
TGTGCCAGCTCACCAGGGAACTATGGCTACACCTTC
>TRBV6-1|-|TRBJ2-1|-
CASSEGYNEQFF
TGTGCCAGCAGTGAAGGCTACAATGAGCAGTTCTTC
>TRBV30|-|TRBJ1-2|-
CAWSVAGLGGNYGYTF
TGTGCCTGGAGTGTCGCAGGCCTGGGCGGCAACTATGGCTACACCTTC
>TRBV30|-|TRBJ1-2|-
CAGARASYGYTF
TGTGCCGGAGCCCGGGCCAGCTATGGCTACACCTTC
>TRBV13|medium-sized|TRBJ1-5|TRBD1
CASRLHPGQGYNQPQHF
TGTGCCAGCAGACTCCATCCGGGACAGGGTTACAATCAGCCCCAGCATTTT